This T cell receptor beta chain was recorded in a study of blood T cell repertoires in COVID-19 (dated by TCRdb to about 2020). As for the study more broadly: Samples from collaborators originated in the United States, Italy and Spain and spanned both the acute and convalescent phases of COVID-19. The material from the prospective study consisted of cDNA or gDNA derived from T cells, B-cell-depleted T cells, or PBMCs. Deeply sampled blood TCRbeta repertoires from subjects exposed to, actively infected with, or recovered from COVID-19 were included in the dataset. The repertoires were released in a freely available public database intended as a resource for research on the immune response to SARS-CoV-2. Samples came from the ongoing ImmuneRACE study (first 160 participants) plus 1,254 subjects from 6 global collaborators. A de-identified subject ID, COVID-19 status, age in years and sex were almost always included in the sample metadata. Where available, HLA class I and class II types were obtained from metadata supplied by the sample provider rather than from assay-based typing.

Overall study results and their limits: The amount of clinical and demographic metadata varied by source and participant and was provided uncurated.

Per the germline V gene, KGHDR is the CDR1 and SFDVKD is the CDR2. The CDR3 has 16 amino acids, counting the end cysteine and phenylalanine. CDR3 DNA only is kept here, 48 bases in frame from base 1. Trimming takes 5 bases off V and 2 bases off J; junction bases not matched to a gene: 10. Collaborating institutions collected whole blood in K2EDTA tubes following their own protocols. For TCRbeta analysis, collaborators shipped samples in one of three forms: frozen whole blood, isolated PBMCs, or DNA extracted from either of those sample types. The immunoSEQ Assay, a bias-controlled multiplex PCR, was used to amplify TCRbeta CDR3 regions from genomic DNA. As for how the authors treated the data: The number of nucleated cells in each sample was estimated from the amplification of reference gene primers within the assay. Sequence reads were collapsed and filtered to measure the absolute abundance of every unique TCRbeta CDR3 rearrangement. For each sample, productive Simpson clonality was calculated as the square root of Simpson's diversity index across productive rearrangements. What TCRdb holds here is the immuneACCESS table cut down to in-frame rearrangements. Part of the clones is not present; checked against another copy, under half of the missing clones reflect an unresolved V gene, and the others are unexplained. Clone size and the V and J calls come from that table; the DNA yielded D and trimming. This sample holds 60,000 to 75,000 clones; around 86% were observed only once. Of the sample, just under 2% falls within the top ten clones.

On this clone: What antigen it recognizes has not been identified. Base quality data are lacking; no much larger clone is found one base away.

Input material: peripheral blood. The chain joins TRBV24-1 to TRBJ2-5, with 7 junctional bases fitting TRBD2. The source of this sequence is a man aged 25 to 40 with acute or convalescent COVID-19. Read as DNA, the sequence is TGTGCCACCAGTGCGGGCGGGGAGGGCCGTCAAGAGACCCAGTACTTC. Protein translation: CATSAGGEGRQETQYF.